The sequence of this T cell receptor (beta chain) was determined in a study of post-analysis software for immune sequencing data. At the level of the study: Recorded disease courses covered relapsing-remitting, secondary progressive and progressive-relapsing multiple sclerosis. Some patients had no subtype annotation.

A note on this clonotype: The antigen is undetermined.

The authors incorporated unique molecular identifiers into the TCR beta cDNA libraries. Each sample of roughly 0.9 to 11 million input T cells yielded around 500,000 cDNA molecules, so each molecule approximated one T cell. A single record per CDR3 protein comes from TCRdb applying MiXCR to the PCR reads. The table shows some 370,000 distinct CDR3 sequences, with approximately 38% occurring only once. The CDR3 extends over 14 amino acids. Trimming shortened V by 4 bases and J by 6 bases, and 13 bases separated the two germline ends. CDR1 and CDR2 (germline): SGHVS, FQNEAQ. Overall study findings and caveats: When compared against controls, multiple sclerosis patients showed significantly lower normalized Chao1 diversity. Higher frequency in patients than in controls was seen for five TRBV segments, with TRBV5-6, TRBV5-1 and TRBV20-1 among them. Same-batch samples co-clustered strongly by F measure.

The sequence was collected from a girl aged 10-17 years with multiple sclerosis. Material: blood. V and J are TRBV7-8 and TRBJ2-1; D is possibly TRBD2 (6 bases). The CDR3 coding sequence is TGTGCCAGCAGCTACGTGGGGGGAAGCAATGAGCAGTTCTTC. Residues: CASSYVGGSNEQFF.